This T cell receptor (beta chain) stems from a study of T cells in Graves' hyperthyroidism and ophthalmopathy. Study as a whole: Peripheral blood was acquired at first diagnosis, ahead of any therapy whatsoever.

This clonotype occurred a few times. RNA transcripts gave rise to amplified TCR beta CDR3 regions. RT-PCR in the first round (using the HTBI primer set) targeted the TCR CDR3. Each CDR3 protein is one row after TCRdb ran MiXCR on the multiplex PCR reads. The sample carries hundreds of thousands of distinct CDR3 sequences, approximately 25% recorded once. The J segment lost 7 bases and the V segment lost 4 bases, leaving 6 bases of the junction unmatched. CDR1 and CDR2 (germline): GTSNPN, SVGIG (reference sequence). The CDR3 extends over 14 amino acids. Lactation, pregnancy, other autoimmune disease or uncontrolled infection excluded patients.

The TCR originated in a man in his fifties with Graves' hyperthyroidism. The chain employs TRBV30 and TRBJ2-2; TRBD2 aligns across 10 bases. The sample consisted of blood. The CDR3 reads CAWMELAGIGELFF. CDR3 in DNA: TGTGCCTGGATGGAACTAGCGGGGATCGGGGAGCTGTTTTTT.